This T cell receptor beta chain was obtained from a study of blood T cell repertoires in COVID-19. Looking at the study overall: Sites across the United States, Italy and Spain contributed samples from acute and convalescent COVID-19. T cells, B-cell-depleted T cells, or PBMCs provided the cDNA or gDNA that served as material.

The V gene's germline CDR1 is MNHEY and CDR2 SMNVEV (reference sequence). The V end was cut by 6 bases, the J end by 7 bases, with 21 bases between. The CDR3 runs 15 residues. Under the authors' procedure: Cell counts per sample came from amplifying reference gene primers. Generated by immunoSEQ multiplex PCR, the TCRdb table keeps only in-frame clones and is missing some. Clone size and V and J calls were adopted from that table, with D and trimming inferred from the DNA. The sample lists approximately 260,000 clones, around 82% seen once, with about 5.3% in the top ten. The TCR comes from a woman at least 80 years old with active or convalescent COVID-19. The chain links TRBV27 to TRBJ1-2, with D perhaps TRBD1 (6 bases). Sequencing was carried out using peripheral blood. This CDR3 reads CASRPRGTGIFGYTF. CDR3 in DNA: TGTGCCAGCAGGCCGAGGGGAACAGGGATTTTTGGCTACACCTTC.